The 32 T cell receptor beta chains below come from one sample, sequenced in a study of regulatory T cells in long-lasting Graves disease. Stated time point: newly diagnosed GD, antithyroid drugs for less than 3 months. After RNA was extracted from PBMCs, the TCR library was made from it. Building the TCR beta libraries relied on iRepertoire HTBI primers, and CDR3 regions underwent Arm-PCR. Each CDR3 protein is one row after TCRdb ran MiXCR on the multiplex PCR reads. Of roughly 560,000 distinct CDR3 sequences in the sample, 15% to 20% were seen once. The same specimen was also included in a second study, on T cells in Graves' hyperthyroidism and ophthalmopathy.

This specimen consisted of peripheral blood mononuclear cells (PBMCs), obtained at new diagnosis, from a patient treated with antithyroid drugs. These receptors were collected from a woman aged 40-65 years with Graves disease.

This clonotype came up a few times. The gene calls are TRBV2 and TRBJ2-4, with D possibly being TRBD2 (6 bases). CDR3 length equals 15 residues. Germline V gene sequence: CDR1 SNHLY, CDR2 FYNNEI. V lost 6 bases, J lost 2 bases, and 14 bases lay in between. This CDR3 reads CASRLGGWTKNIQYF. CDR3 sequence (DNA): TGTGCCAGCAGGCTCGGGGGTTGGACCAAAAACATTCAGTACTTC.

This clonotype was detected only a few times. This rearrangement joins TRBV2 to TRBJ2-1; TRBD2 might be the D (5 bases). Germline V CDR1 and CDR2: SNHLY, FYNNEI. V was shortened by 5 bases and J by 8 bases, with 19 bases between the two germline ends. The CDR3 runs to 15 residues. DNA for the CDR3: TGTGCCAGCAGTACCTTAATGGGCCCCGGGGATGAGCAGTTCTTC. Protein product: CASSTLMGPGDEQFF.

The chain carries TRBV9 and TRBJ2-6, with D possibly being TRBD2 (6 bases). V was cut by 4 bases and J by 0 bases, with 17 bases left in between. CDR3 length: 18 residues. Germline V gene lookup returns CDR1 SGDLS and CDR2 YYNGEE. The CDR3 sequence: CASSPRDSILSGANVLTF. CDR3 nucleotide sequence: TGTGCCAGCAGCCCTCGGGACTCAATTCTCTCTGGGGCCAACGTCCTGACTTTC. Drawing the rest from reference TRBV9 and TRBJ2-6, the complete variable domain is DSGVTQTPKHLITATGQRVTLRCSPRSGDLSVYWYQQSLDQGLQFLIQYYNGEERAKGNILERFSAQQFPDLHSELNLSSLELGDSALYFCASSPRDSILSGANVLTFGAGSRLTVL.

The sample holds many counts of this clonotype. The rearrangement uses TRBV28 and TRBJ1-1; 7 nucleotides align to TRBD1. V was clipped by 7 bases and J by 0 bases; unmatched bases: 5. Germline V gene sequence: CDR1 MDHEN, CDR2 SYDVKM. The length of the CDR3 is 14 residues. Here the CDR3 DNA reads TGTGCCAGCAAGGGACAGACGATGAACACTGAAGCTTTCTTT. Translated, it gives CASKGQTMNTEAFF.

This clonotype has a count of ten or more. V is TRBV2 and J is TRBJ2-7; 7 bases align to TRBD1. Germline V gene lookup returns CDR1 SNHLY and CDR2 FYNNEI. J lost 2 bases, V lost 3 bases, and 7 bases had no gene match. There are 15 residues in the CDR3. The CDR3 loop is CASSEAWQGAYEQYF. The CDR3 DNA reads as TGTGCCAGCAGTGAGGCTTGGCAGGGGGCCTACGAGCAGTACTTC.

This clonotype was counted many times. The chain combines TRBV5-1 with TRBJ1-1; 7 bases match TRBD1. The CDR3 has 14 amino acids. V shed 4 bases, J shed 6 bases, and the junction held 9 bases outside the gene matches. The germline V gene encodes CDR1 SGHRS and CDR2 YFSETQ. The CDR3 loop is CASSQGQSSSEAFF. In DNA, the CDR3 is TGCGCCAGCAGCCAGGGACAGAGTTCTTCTGAAGCTTTCTTT.

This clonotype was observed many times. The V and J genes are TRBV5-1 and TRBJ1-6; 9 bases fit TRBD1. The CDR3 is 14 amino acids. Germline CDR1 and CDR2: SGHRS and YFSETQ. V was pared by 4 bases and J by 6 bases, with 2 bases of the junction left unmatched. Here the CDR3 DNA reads TGCGCCAGCAGCAGGGACAGGGCTAATTCACCCCTCCACTTT. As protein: CASSRDRANSPLHF.

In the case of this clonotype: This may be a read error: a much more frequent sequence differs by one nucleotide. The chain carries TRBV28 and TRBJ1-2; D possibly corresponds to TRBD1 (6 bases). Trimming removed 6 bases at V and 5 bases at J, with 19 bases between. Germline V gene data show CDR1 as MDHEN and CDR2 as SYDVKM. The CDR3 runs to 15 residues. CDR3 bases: TGTGCCAGCAGCCGGTGGGGAGGGGGTGGGTATGGCTACACCTTC. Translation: CASSRWGGGGYGYTF.

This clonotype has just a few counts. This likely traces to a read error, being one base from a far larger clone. The CDR3 here is CASSPDTNYGYTF. The DNA of the CDR3 is TGTGCCAGCAGCCCGGACACGAACTATGGCTACACCTTC. The chain uses TRBV5-6 and TRBJ1-2; TRBD1 might be the D (5 bases). The CDR3 is made up of 13 amino acids. Germline values: CDR1 SGHDT, CDR2 YYEEEE. Deletions cut 4 bases from V and 2 bases from J, with 9 bases between.

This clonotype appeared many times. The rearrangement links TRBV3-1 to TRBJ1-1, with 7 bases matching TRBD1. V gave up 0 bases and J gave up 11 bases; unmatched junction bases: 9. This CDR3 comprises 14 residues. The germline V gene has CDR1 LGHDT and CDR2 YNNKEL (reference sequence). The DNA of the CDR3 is TGTGCCAGCAGCCAAGATCGAAGGGGGCTGTCGGCTTTCTTT. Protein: CASSQDRRGLSAFF.

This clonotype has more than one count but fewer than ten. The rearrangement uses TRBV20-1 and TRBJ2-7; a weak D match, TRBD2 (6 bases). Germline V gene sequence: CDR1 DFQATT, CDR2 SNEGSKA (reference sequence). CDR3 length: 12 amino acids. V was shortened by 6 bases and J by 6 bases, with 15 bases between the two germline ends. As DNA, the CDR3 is TGCAGTGCGTGCTGCATCGGGGGCGAGCAGTACTTC. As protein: CSACCIGGEQYF.

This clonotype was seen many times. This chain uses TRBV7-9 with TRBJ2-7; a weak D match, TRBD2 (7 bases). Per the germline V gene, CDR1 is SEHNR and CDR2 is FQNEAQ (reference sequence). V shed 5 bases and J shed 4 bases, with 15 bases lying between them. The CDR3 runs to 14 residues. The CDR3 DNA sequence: TGTGCCAGCAGCCGGGGCGGGGGCAGTTACGAGCAGTACTTC. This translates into CASSRGGGSYEQYF.

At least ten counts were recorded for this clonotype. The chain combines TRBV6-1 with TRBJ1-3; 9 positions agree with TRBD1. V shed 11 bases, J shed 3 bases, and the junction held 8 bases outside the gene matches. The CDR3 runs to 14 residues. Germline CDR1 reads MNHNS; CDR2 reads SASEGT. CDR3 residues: CAGRQTGGGNTIYF. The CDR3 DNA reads TGTGCCGGTCGACAGACAGGGGGTGGAAACACCATATATTTT.

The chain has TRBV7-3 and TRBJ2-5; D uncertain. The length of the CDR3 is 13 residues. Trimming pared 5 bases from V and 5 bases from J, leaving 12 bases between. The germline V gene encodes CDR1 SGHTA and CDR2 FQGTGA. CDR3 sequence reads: CASSQGSWETQYF. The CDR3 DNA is TGTGCCAGCAGCCAAGGGTCTTGGGAGACCCAGTACTTC.

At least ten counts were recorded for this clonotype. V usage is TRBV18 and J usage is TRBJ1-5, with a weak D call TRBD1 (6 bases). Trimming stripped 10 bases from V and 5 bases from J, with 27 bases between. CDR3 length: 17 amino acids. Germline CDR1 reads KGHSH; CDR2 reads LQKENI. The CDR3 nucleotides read TGTGCCAACCCTGGAGGCCGTCTGGGGGCCTCGGATCAGCCCCAGCATTTT. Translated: CANPGGRLGASDQPQHF.

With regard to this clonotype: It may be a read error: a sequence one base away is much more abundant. CDR3 coding DNA: TGTGCCAGCAGCCGGGGACAGGTTTCCAATGAGCAGTTCTTC. Encoded protein: CASSRGQVSNEQFF. V and J are TRBV7-2 and TRBJ2-1; 8 bases line up with TRBD1. The V gene end was trimmed by 5 bases and the J gene end by 6 bases; junction bases not matched to a gene: 6. CDR1 is SGHTA and CDR2 is FQGNSA in the germline V gene. CDR3 length: 14 amino acids.

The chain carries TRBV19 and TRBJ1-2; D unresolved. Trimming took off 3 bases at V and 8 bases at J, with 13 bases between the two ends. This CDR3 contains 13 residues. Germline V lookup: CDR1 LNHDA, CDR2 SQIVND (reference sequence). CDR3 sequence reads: CASSIGWAEGYTF. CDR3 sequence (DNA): TGTGCCAGTAGTATTGGGTGGGCCGAAGGCTACACCTTC.

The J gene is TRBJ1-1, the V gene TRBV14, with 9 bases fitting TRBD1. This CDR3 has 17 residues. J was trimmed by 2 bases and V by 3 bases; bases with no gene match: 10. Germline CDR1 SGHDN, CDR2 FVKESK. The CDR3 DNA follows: TGTGCCAGCAGCCATCACAGGGGGCCCAATTTAAACACTGAAGCTTTCTTT. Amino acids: CASSHHRGPNLNTEAFF.

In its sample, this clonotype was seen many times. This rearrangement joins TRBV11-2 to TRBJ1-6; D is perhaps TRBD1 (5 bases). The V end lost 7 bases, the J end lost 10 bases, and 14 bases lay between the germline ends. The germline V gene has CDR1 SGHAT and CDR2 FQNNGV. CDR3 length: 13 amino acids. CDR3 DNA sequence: TGTGCCAGCACCATGGGGGTAGAATCACCCCTCCACTTT. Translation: CASTMGVESPLHF. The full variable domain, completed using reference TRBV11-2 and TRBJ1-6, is EAGVAQSPRYKIIEKRQSVAFWCNPISGHATLYWYQQILGQGPKLLIQFQNNGVVDDSQLPKDRFSAERLKGVDSTLKIQPAKLEDSAVYLCASTMGVESPLHFGNGTRLTVT.

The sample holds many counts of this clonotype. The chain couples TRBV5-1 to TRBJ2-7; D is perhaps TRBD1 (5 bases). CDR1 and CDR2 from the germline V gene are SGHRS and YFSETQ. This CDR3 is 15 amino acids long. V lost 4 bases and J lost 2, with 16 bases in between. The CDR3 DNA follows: TGCGCCAGCAGCCCGGATCCAGGGTCGGCCTACGAGCAGTACTTC. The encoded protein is CASSPDPGSAYEQYF.

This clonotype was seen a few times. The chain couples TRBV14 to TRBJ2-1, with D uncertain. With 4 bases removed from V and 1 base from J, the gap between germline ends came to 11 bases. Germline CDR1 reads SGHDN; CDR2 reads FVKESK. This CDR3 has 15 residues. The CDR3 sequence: CASSPMLGSYNEQFF. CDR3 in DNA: TGTGCCAGCAGCCCTATGTTGGGGTCCTACAATGAGCAGTTCTTC.

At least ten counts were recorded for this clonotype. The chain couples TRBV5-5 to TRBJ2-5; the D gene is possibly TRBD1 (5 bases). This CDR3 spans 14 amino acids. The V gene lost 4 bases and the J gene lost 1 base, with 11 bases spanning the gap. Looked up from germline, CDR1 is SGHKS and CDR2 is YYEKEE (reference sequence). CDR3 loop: CASSLTDSQETQYF. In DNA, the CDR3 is TGTGCCAGCAGCCTGACTGACAGCCAAGAGACCCAGTACTTC.

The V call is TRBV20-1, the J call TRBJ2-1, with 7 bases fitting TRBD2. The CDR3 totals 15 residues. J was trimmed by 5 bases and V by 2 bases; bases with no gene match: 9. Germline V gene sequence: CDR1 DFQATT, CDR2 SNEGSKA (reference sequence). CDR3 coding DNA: TGCAGTGCTAGATCCGGACTAGTTACCGACAATGAGCAGTTCTTC. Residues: CSARSGLVTDNEQFF.

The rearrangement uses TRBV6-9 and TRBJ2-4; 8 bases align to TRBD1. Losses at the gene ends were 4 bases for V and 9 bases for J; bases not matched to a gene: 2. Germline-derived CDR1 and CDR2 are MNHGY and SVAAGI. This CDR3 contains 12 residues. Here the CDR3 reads CASSLDRGIQYF. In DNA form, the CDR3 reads TGTGCCAGCAGTTTAGACAGGGGCATTCAGTACTTC.

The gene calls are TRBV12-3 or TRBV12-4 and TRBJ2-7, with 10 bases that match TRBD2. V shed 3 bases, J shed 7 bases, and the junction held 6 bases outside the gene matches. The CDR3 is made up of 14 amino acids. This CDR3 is CASSFSGGADEQYF. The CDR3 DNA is TGTGCCAGCAGTTTCAGCGGGGGGGCCGATGAGCAGTACTTC.

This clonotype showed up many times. The CDR3 region is CAWSWGTGGEKLFF. The CDR3 DNA follows: TGTGCCTGGAGTTGGGGGACCGGAGGCGAAAAACTGTTTTTT. The genes are TRBV30 and TRBJ1-4; possible D gene TRBD1, 5 bases. V was shortened by 2 bases and J by 8 bases, with 15 bases between the two germline ends. Germline CDR1 and CDR2: GTSNPN and SVGIG (reference sequence). The CDR3 is 14 amino acids.

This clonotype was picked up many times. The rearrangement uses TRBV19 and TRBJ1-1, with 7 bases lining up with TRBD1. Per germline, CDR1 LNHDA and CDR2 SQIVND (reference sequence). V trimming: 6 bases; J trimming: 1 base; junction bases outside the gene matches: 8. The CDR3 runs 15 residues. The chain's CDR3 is CASSDRDHWNTEAFF. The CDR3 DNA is TGTGCCAGTAGCGACAGGGACCATTGGAACACTGAAGCTTTCTTT.

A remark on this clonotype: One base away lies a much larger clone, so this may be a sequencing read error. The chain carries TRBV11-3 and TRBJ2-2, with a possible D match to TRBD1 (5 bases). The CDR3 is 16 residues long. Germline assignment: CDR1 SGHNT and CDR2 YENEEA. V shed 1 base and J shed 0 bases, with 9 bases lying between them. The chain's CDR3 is CASSLVGAPNTGELFF. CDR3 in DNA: TGTGCCAGCAGCTTAGTAGGGGCCCCGAACACCGGGGAGCTGTTTTTT.

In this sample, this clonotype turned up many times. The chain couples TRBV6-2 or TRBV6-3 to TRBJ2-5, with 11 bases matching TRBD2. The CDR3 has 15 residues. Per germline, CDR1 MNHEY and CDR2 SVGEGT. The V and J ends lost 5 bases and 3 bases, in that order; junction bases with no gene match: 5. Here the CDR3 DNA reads TGTGCCAGCAGTGAAATAGCGGGGGGGAAAGAGACCCAGTACTTC. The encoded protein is CASSEIAGGKETQYF.

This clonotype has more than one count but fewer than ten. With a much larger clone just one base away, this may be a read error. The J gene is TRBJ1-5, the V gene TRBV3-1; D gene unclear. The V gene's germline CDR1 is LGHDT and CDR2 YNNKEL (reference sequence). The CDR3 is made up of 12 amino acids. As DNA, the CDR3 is TGTACCAGCAGCCCGAGGGATGGGCCCCAGCATTTT. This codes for CTSSPRDGPQHF.

The CDR3 coding sequence is TGCGCCAGCAGAGAAGGGGCTAACACCGGGGAGCTGTTTTTT. Amino acids: CASREGANTGELFF. J is TRBJ2-2 and V is TRBV5-1, with a weak D call TRBD1 (5 bases). The germline V gene has CDR1 SGHRS and CDR2 YFSETQ. Trimming left V 5 bases short and J 2 bases short, with 10 bases between. The CDR3 extends over 14 amino acids. The full variable domain, with the rest looked up from reference TRBV5-1 and TRBJ2-2, is KAGVTQTPRYLIKTRGQQVTLSCSPISGHRSVSWYQQTPGQGLQFLFEYFSETQRNKGNFPGRFSGRQFSNSRSEMNVSTLELGDSALYLCASREGANTGELFFGEGSRLTVL.

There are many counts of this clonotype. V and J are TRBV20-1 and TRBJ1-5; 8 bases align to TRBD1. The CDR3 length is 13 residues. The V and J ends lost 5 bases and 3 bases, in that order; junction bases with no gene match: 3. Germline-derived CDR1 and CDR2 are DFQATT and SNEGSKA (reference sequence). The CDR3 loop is CSAEQGDNQPQHF. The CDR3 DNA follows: TGCAGTGCTGAACAGGGGGACAATCAGCCCCAGCATTTT.